This T cell receptor (beta chain) was sequenced in a study of cytomegalovirus exposure and HLA in healthy donors. General observations from the study: The classifier reportedly diagnosed cytomegalovirus status with high specificity and sensitivity. It was only CMV serostatus that was available as immune exposure information. The dataset shows that most TCR sequences were rare, while some public TCRs occurred in many donors.

As to this clone: The antigen is not known.

The PCR made use of 60 Vbeta and 13 Jbeta primers. Using immunoSEQ multiplex PCR, the repertoire was profiled, and TCRdb retains in-frame clones only, with some absent. Of about 120,000 clones in the sample, 72% were seen once. The CDR3 has 12 residues. V was clipped by 5 bases and J by 4 bases, with 6 bases between them. Germline CDR1 is SEHNR and CDR2 is FQNEAQ (reference sequence). This TCR was recovered from a man in his thirties or forties in good health and CMV-seronegative. Sequencing used PBMCs. The rearrangement joins TRBV7-9 to TRBJ1-5; D gene ambiguous. In DNA form, the CDR3 reads TGTGCCAGCAGCCCTTATAATCAGCCCCAGCATTTT. This codes for CASSPYNQPQHF.